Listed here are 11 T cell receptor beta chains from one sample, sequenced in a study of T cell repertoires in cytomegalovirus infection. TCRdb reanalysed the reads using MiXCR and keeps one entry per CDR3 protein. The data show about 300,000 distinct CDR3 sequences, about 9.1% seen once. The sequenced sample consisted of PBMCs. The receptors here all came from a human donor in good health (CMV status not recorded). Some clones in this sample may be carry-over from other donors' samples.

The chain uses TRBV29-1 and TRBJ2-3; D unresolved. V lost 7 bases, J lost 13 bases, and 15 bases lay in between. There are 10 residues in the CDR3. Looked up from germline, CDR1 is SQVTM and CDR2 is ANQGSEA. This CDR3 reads CSALMGRKYF. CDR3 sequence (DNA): TGCAGCGCTCTCATGGGTAGAAAGTATTTT.

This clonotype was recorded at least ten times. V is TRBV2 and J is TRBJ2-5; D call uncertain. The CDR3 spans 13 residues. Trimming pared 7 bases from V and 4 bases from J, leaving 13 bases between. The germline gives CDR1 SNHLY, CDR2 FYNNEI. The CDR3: CASKPTDRETQYF. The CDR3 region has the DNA TGTGCCAGCAAGCCGACTGACCGAGAGACCCAGTACTTC.

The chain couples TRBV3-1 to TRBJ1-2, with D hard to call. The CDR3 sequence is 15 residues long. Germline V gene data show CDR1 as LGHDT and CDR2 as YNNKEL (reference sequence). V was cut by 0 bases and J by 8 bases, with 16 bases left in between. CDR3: CASSQDYGPGPGYTF. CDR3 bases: TGTGCCAGCAGCCAAGATTACGGCCCCGGTCCGGGCTACACCTTC.

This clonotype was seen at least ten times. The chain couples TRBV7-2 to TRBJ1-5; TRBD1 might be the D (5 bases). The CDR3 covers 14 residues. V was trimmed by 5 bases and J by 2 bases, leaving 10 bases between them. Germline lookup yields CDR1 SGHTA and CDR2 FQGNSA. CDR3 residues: CASSLRDGNQPQHF. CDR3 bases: TGTGCCAGCAGCCTCCGGGACGGCAATCAGCCCCAGCATTTT.

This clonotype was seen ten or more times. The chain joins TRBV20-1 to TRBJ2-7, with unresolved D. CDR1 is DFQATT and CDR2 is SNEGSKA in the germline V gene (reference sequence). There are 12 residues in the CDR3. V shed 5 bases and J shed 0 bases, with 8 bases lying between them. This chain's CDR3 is CSASASSYEQYV. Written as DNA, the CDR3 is TGCAGTGCTTCAGCGAGCTCCTACGAGCAGTACGTC.

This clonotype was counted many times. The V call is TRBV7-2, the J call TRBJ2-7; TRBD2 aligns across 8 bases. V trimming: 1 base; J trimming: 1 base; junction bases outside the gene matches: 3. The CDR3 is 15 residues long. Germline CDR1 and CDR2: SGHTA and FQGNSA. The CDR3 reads CASSLGAGASYEQYF. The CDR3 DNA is TGTGCCAGCAGCTTAGGAGCGGGGGCGTCCTACGAGCAGTACTTC.

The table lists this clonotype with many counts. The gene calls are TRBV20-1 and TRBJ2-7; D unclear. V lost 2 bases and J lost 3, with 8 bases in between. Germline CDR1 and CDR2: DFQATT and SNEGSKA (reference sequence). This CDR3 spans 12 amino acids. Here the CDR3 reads CSARSVVYEQYF. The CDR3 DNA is TGCAGTGCTAGATCGGTCGTCTACGAGCAGTACTTC.

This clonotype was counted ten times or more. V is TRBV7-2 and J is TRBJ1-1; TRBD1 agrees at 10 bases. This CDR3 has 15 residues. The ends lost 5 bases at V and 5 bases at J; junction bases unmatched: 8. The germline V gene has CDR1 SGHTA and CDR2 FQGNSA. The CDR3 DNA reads TGTGCCAGCAGCCCCCGACAGGGGGCGCGGACTGAAGCTTTCTTT. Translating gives CASSPRQGARTEAFF. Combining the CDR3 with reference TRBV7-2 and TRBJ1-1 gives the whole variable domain GAGVSQSPSNKVTEKGKDVELRCDPISGHTALYWYRQSLGQGLEFLIYFQGNSAPDKSGLPSDRFSAERTGGSVSTLTIQRTQQEDSAVYLCASSPRQGARTEAFFGQGTRLTVV.

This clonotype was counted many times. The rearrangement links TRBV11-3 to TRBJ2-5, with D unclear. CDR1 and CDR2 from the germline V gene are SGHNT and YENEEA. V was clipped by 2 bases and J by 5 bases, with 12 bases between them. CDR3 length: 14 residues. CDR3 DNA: TGTGCCAGCAGCTTAAATAGCTTCGGGGAGACCCAGTACTTC. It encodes CASSLNSFGETQYF.

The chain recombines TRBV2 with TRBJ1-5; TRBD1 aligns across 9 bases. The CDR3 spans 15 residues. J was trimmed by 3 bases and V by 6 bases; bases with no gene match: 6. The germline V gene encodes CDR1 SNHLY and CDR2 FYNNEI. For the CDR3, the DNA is TGTGCCAGCAGGCGACAGGGGGAACTCAATCAGCCCCAGCATTTT. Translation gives CASRRQGELNQPQHF.

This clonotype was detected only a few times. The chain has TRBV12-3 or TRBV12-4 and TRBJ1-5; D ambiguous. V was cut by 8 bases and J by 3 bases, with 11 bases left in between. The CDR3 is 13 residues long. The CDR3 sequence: CASSQAYNQPQHF. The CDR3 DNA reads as TGTGCCAGCTCTCAGGCTTACAATCAGCCCCAGCATTTT.